Presented here are 18 T cell receptor beta chains from one specimen sequenced in a study of response to subunit inactivated influenza vaccine. Using its own MiXCR run on the RT-PCR reads, TCRdb lists one record per CDR3 protein. The repertoire has hundreds of thousands of distinct CDR3 sequences, about 15% of them found once; the top ten carry roughly 7.2%. The material sequenced was PBMCs from blood, taken 14 to 15 days before vaccination. Receptor source: a man in his forties or fifties who received an inactivated influenza vaccine.

For the CDR3, the DNA is TGTGCCAGCAGCGTCGGGGCTAGCGGGGGGTTTGTGGGTGAGACCCAGTACTTC. This codes for CASSVGASGGFVGETQYF. This chain connects TRBV11-2 to TRBJ2-5; TRBD2 agrees at 11 bases. The V gene end was trimmed by 5 bases and the J gene end by 5 bases; junction bases not matched to a gene: 16. Germline assignment: CDR1 SGHAT and CDR2 FQNNGV. The CDR3 contains 18 residues.

The chain couples TRBV30 to TRBJ2-3; 8 bases agree with TRBD2. After removal of 5 bases from V and 2 bases from J, the junction contained 6 bases not matched to a gene. CDR1 GTSNPN and CDR2 SVGIG come from the germline V gene (reference sequence). This CDR3 contains 14 residues. CDR3 nucleotide sequence: TGTGCCTGGCGATCGGGACTAGTCACAGATACGCAGTATTTT. Protein sequence: CAWRSGLVTDTQYF.

This clonotype turned up a few times. The chain joins TRBV3-1 to TRBJ2-1, with 7 positions matching TRBD2. Looked up from germline, CDR1 is LGHDT and CDR2 is YNNKEL (reference sequence). This CDR3 has 14 amino acids. V lost 0 bases to trimming and J lost 8 bases; unmatched junction nucleotides: 4. CDR3 DNA sequence: TGTGCCAGCAGCCAAGAAGGCGGGGGTCATGAGCAGTTCTTC. Its translation: CASSQEGGGHEQFF.

At least ten counts were recorded for this clonotype. V is TRBV5-6 and J is TRBJ1-2; weak D call: TRBD1 (6 bases). The germline V and J ends were trimmed by 0 bases and 5 bases, with 23 bases remaining between them. The CDR3 contains 18 residues. Germline-derived CDR1 and CDR2 are SGHDT and YYEEEE. The CDR3 here is CASSLGGAGETSIYGYTF. In nucleotides, the CDR3 is TGTGCCAGCAGCTTGGGGGGGGCAGGAGAAACGAGTATTTATGGCTACACCTTC.

This clonotype was found a few times. The rearrangement links TRBV29-1 to TRBJ2-3; tentative D call: TRBD2 (5 bases). This CDR3 has 11 residues. V was pared by 4 bases and J by 6 bases, with 8 bases between. The V gene's germline CDR1 is SQVTM and CDR2 ANQGSEA. In DNA, the CDR3 is TGCAGCGTTGCTGGCGGGGATACGCAGTATTTT. Translation gives CSVAGGDTQYF.

This clonotype occurred a few times. V and J are TRBV9 and TRBJ2-1; tentatively, D is TRBD2 (5 bases). CDR1 and CDR2 (germline): SGDLS, YYNGEE. Deletions cut 0 bases from V and 2 bases from J, with 9 bases between. The CDR3 contains 15 residues. DNA of the CDR3: TGTGCCAGCAGCGTAGAGGGAGTTCCCTACAATGAGCAGTTCTTC. Encoded protein: CASSVEGVPYNEQFF.

The chain links TRBV12-3 or TRBV12-4 to TRBJ2-5; possible D gene TRBD1, 6 bases. This CDR3 contains 15 residues. Deletions cut 6 bases from V and 5 bases from J, with 19 bases between. The CDR3 coding sequence is TGTGCCAGCAGACCTGACAGGTTCCCCTTGGAGACCCAGTACTTC. Protein: CASRPDRFPLETQYF.

J is TRBJ1-4 and V is TRBV20-1, with 7 nucleotides matching TRBD1. V shed 0 bases and J 7 bases; nucleotides not matched to a gene: 8. Germline CDR1 reads DFQATT; CDR2 reads SNEGSKA (reference sequence). This CDR3 has 15 amino acids. CDR3 nucleotide sequence: TGCAGTGCTAGAGATTACAGGGGATTGGGTGAAAAACTGTTTTTT. Encoded protein: CSARDYRGLGEKLFF.

CDR3 DNA: TGCGCCAGCAGCTTGGATCCACAGGGCGGTGAAGAGACCCAGTACTTC. Translating it yields CASSLDPQGGEETQYF. The V gene is TRBV5-1, the J gene TRBJ2-5, with D maybe TRBD1 (6 bases). CDR3 length: 16 residues. Germline V lookup: CDR1 SGHRS, CDR2 YFSETQ. Trimming stripped 0 bases from V and 3 bases from J, with 15 bases between.

This clonotype was observed a handful of times. The chain uses TRBV12-3 or TRBV12-4 and TRBJ2-2; D uncertain. Trimming removed 6 bases at V and 7 bases at J, with 6 bases between. The CDR3 totals 11 residues. The CDR3 reads CASRLNGELFF. The CDR3 DNA sequence: TGTGCCAGCAGACTTAACGGGGAGCTGTTTTTT.

V usage is TRBV14 and J usage is TRBJ2-5, with TRBD1 matching over 7 bases. The CDR3 is 15 amino acids. The germline CDR1 and CDR2 sequences are SGHDN and FVKESK. V gave up 4 bases and J gave up 5 bases; unmatched junction bases: 10. The CDR3 reads CASSPQGLGGETQYF. In DNA, the CDR3 is TGTGCCAGCAGCCCACAGGGTCTAGGGGGCGAGACCCAGTACTTC.

V and J are TRBV4-1 and TRBJ2-3; 7 bases line up with TRBD2. V gave up 4 bases and J gave up 6 bases; unmatched junction bases: 13. CDR1 is MGHRA, CDR2 YSYEKL, per germline. CDR3 length: 16 residues. Here the CDR3 DNA reads TGCGCCAGCAGCCTACCATGGGAGGGAAGGGTGGATACGCAGTATTTT. Translation: CASSLPWEGRVDTQYF.

The table lists this clonotype with a few counts. V usage is TRBV7-2 and J usage is TRBJ2-2; 12 bases align to TRBD1. J lost 6 bases, V lost 3 bases, and 8 bases had no gene match. The germline gives CDR1 SGHTA, CDR2 FQGNSA. The length of the CDR3 is 17 residues. CDR3 nucleotide sequence: TGTGCCAGCAGCTTGCCGGGACAGGGGGCGTCGGCCGGGGAGCTGTTTTTT. It is translated as CASSLPGQGASAGELFF.

In this sample, this clonotype turned up a few times. This rearrangement joins TRBV4-2 to TRBJ2-3, with 7 positions matching TRBD2. This CDR3 has 16 amino acids. Trimming cost V 4 bases and J 0 bases; bases outside gene matches: 7. The V gene's germline CDR1 is LGHNA and CDR2 YNFKEQ. DNA of the CDR3: TGTGCCAGCAGCCGGCAGGGTAGCGGGAGCACAGATACGCAGTATTTT. It translates to CASSRQGSGSTDTQYF.

This clonotype was found many times. The CDR3 nucleotides read TGTGCCAGCAGTGAAGGGACAGGGGATGAGCAGTTCTTC. This gives the protein CASSEGTGDEQFF. The J gene is TRBJ2-1, the V gene TRBV25-1, with 10 positions matching TRBD1. CDR1 is MGHDK, CDR2 SYGVNS, per germline. This CDR3 region has 13 residues. The ends lost 2 bases at V and 8 bases at J; junction bases unmatched: 0.

The chain uses TRBV20-1 and TRBJ2-5; D possibly corresponds to TRBD2 (6 bases). CDR3 length equals 18 residues. Trimming left V 5 bases short and J 4 bases short, with 29 bases between. From germline, CDR1 is DFQATT and CDR2 SNEGSKA (reference sequence). The CDR3 coding sequence is TGCAGTGCTGGGAGGACTCTGATCTCGACACGAGCTGGAGAGACCCAGTACTTC. Protein: CSAGRTLISTRAGETQYF.

This chain joins TRBV7-9 and TRBJ2-5; TRBD1 aligns across 8 bases. The CDR3 is made up of 14 amino acids. With 5 bases clipped from V and 5 bases from J, the junction kept 7 bases outside the gene matches. The germline gives CDR1 SEHNR, CDR2 FQNEAQ (reference sequence). The CDR3 sequence is CASSTDRGAETQYF. The CDR3 DNA sequence: TGTGCCAGCAGCACTGACAGGGGAGCTGAGACCCAGTACTTC.

This chain uses TRBV11-2 with TRBJ2-1, with D possibly TRBD1 on 6 matching bases. V dropped 5 bases and J dropped 6 bases, with 11 bases sitting between them. The CDR3 sequence is 13 residues long. The V gene's germline CDR1 is SGHAT and CDR2 FQNNGV. The CDR3 loop is CASSGIGGNEQFF. DNA of the CDR3: TGTGCCAGCAGCGGCATAGGGGGCAATGAGCAGTTCTTC.